This passage covers 13 T cell receptor beta chains from one sample sequenced in a study of blood T cell repertoires in COVID-19. Assay: immunoSEQ multiplex PCR; the TCRdb copy retains only in-frame clones and omits some. Among 110,000 to 150,000 clones listed, roughly 77% were seen once. Sequenced input: peripheral blood. The receptors derive from a man aged 55 to 70 with acute or convalescent COVID-19.

The chain employs TRBV7-9 and TRBJ1-5, with unresolved D. CDR1 is SEHNR and CDR2 is FQNEAQ in the germline V gene (reference sequence). Trimming left V 3 bases short and J 5 bases short, with 11 bases between. This CDR3 is built from 14 residues. The CDR3 is CASSFEGKDQPQHF. The CDR3 DNA is TGTGCCAGCAGCTTTGAGGGTAAAGATCAGCCCCAGCATTTT. The full variable domain, with the rest looked up from reference TRBV7-9 and TRBJ1-5, is DTGVSQNPRHKITKRGQNVTFRCDPISEHNRLYWYRQTLGQGPEFLTYFQNEAQLEKSRLLSDRFSAERPKGSFSTLEIQRTEQGDSAMYLCASSFEGKDQPQHFGDGTRLSIL.

The chain's CDR3 is CASSFALAGPSYEQYF. The CDR3 nucleotides read TGCGCCAGCAGCTTTGCCCTCGCGGGGCCTTCCTACGAGCAGTACTTC. This chain links TRBV5-1 with TRBJ2-7; D is perhaps TRBD2 (6 bases). Trimming took off 2 bases at V and 1 base at J, with 16 bases between the two ends. The CDR3 length is 16 residues. Germline loops: CDR1 SGHRS, CDR2 YFSETQ.

This clone was counted a single time. The V call is TRBV11-1, the J call TRBJ2-5, with D possibly matching TRBD1 (5 bases). V lost 2 bases, J lost 3 bases, and 7 bases lay in between. Germline CDR1 is SGHAT and CDR2 is FQDESV (reference sequence). This CDR3 comprises 13 residues. The CDR3 DNA follows: TGTGCCAGCAGCTTATGGGGCGAAGAGACCCAGTACTTC. Translation: CASSLWGEETQYF. Full variable domain (rest looked up from reference TRBV11-1 and TRBJ2-5): EAEVAQSPRYKITEKSQAVAFWCDPISGHATLYWYRQILGQGPELLVQFQDESVVDDSQLPKDRFSAERLKGVDSTLKIQPAELGDSAMYLCASSLWGEETQYFGPGTRLLVL.

The rearrangement links TRBV28 to TRBJ1-2; D remains ambiguous. Between the trimmed V and J ends, which lost 6 bases and 8 bases, there was a span of 19 bases. The CDR3 is made up of 14 amino acids. Germline values: CDR1 MDHEN, CDR2 SYDVKM. CDR3 sequence (DNA): TGTGCCAGCAGCCCTGACACCACCAGTATAGGCTACACCTTC. Protein sequence: CASSPDTTSIGYTF.

The rearrangement joins TRBV4-1 to TRBJ1-4; D unresolved. Germline assignment: CDR1 MGHRA and CDR2 YSYEKL. V gave up 1 base and J gave up 2 bases, with 11 bases separating them. This CDR3 contains 16 residues. The CDR3: CASSQGVRSTNEKLFF. In DNA form, the CDR3 reads TGCGCCAGCAGCCAAGGAGTCCGGTCCACTAATGAAAAACTGTTTTTT.

This chain uses TRBV19 with TRBJ2-7; a weak D match, TRBD2 (6 bases). The CDR3 has 15 amino acids. From germline, CDR1 is LNHDA and CDR2 SQIVND (reference sequence). V lost 2 bases and J lost 1, with 12 bases in between. CDR3 nucleotides: TGTGCCAGTAGTATATTGGCGGGACTTTCCTACGAGCAGTACTTC. Translation gives CASSILAGLSYEQYF.

The CDR3, as DNA: TGTGCCAGCAGTCCGGGACTAGCGGGAGGGATGTTGATTCAGTACTTC. As protein: CASSPGLAGGMLIQYF. V and J are TRBV5-4 and TRBJ2-4, with TRBD2 identical over 16 bases. The germline V gene encodes CDR1 SGHNT and CDR2 YYREEE (reference sequence). This CDR3 has 16 amino acids. V was clipped by 5 bases and J by 10 bases; unmatched bases: 9.

The table lists this clone with many counts. CDR3 sequence (DNA): TGTGCCAGCAGTGACTTGGGTGGGACTAGCGCGTACGAGCAGTACTTC. This codes for CASSDLGGTSAYEQYF. V usage is TRBV6-4 and J usage is TRBJ2-7; TRBD2 matches 10 bases. Trimming cost V 1 base and J 4 bases; bases outside gene matches: 7. The CDR3 runs 16 residues. CDR1 is MRHNA, CDR2 SNTAGT, per germline.

The chain recombines TRBV6-5 with TRBJ1-6; 8 bases match TRBD1. This CDR3 is 14 amino acids long. The V and J ends lost 6 bases and 6 bases, in that order; junction bases with no gene match: 4. The germline V gene has CDR1 MNHEY and CDR2 SVGAGI. DNA of the CDR3: TGTGCCAGCAGGACGACAGGGGTTAATTCACCCCTCCACTTT. This sequence encodes CASRTTGVNSPLHF.

This clone was seen only a few times. The chain links TRBV5-6 to TRBJ2-6; D possibly corresponds to TRBD2 (5 bases). The CDR3 runs 15 residues. The germline CDR1 and CDR2 sequences are SGHDT and YYEEEE. V lost 4 bases and J 4 bases, leaving 12 bases between the germline ends. CDR3 nucleotides: TGTGCCAGCAGCGACTATAGAGGAGGGGCCAACGTCCTGACTTTC. Translating gives CASSDYRGGANVLTF. The full variable domain, its missing parts supplied by reference TRBV5-6 and TRBJ2-6, is DAGVTQSPTHLIKTRGQQVTLRCSPKSGHDTVSWYQQALGQGPQFIFQYYEEEERQRGNFPDRFSGHQFPNYSSELNVNALLLGDSALYLCASSDYRGGANVLTFGAGSRLTVL.

Only one count was recorded for this clone. The chain couples TRBV5-1 to TRBJ2-1, with 8 bases that match TRBD2. V lost 3 bases and J lost 0; bases outside the gene matches: 17. The CDR3 runs 20 residues. The V gene's germline CDR1 is SGHRS and CDR2 YFSETQ. CDR3 protein: CASSSPLAGPKGRSYNEQFF. As DNA, the CDR3 is TGCGCCAGCAGCTCCCCATTAGCGGGACCCAAAGGCCGCTCCTACAATGAGCAGTTCTTC.

The rearrangement joins TRBV7-9 to TRBJ2-1, with 15 bases that match TRBD2. This CDR3 is 18 amino acids long. The germline V gene encodes CDR1 SEHNR and CDR2 FQNEAQ (reference sequence). With V trimmed by 4 bases and J by 1 base, 5 bases remained unmatched. The CDR3 loop reads CASSSGLAGGLSYNEQFF. Written as DNA, the CDR3 is TGTGCCAGCAGCTCGGGACTAGCGGGAGGTCTGTCCTACAATGAGCAGTTCTTC.

This clone was observed a few times. The chain employs TRBV5-1 and TRBJ1-5; 8 nucleotides align to TRBD1. Germline assignment: CDR1 SGHRS and CDR2 YFSETQ. This CDR3 contains 13 residues. V lost 0 bases, J lost 7 bases, and 0 bases stayed unmatched. The CDR3 loop reads CASSLDRGQPQHF. DNA for the CDR3: TGCGCCAGCAGCTTGGACAGGGGGCAGCCCCAGCATTTT.